Listed below are T cell receptor beta chains from one sample, sequenced in a study of blood T cell repertoires in COVID-19. Method: immunoSEQ multiplex PCR; TCRdb's copy keeps in-frame clones and lacks some. The profile shows about 260,000 clones, 85% to 90% of them singletons. Sequencing was carried out using PBMCs or T cells enriched from blood (not recorded which). All receptors come from a woman in her thirties with acute COVID-19. Both conserved end residues are part of each CDR3. The D gene is left open where the match is weak.

cdr3_aa,d_call,cdr3_length,v_call
CASSPWTVKEDTQYF,.,15,TRBV28
CASNSGTSGSNEQFF,TRBD2,15,TRBV5-4
CASSLLAVPTDTQYF,.,15,TRBV9
CASSSVRAGNSEAFF,.,15,TRBV5-1
CASSRPGTGVGNEQFF,TRBD1,16,TRBV27
CASSVGVSSTGELFF,.,15,TRBV9
CASSPGGGAPYNEQFF,TRBD2,16,TRBV5-1
CASSNDVPRTGELFF,.,15,TRBV19
CASSLGGAGTDTQYF,.,15,TRBV28
CASRTETNEKLFF,.,13,TRBV27
CASSQVSGTGVSPLHF,TRBD1,16,TRBV4-1
CASSDISEQYF,.,11,TRBV10-2
CATSDRGLLGTYNEQFF,TRBD1,17,TRBV24-1
CASSLAGGLGETQYF,TRBD2,15,TRBV5-4
CASTKDYPYNEQFF,.,14,TRBV27
CATSRGPVLQVHEQYF,.,16,TRBV15
CASSQGQAGGRSSTDTQYF,TRBD2,19,TRBV3-1/TRBV3-2
CASSGSVGRGNTEAFF,.,16,TRBV4-1
CASSPQEESMNTEAFF,.,16,TRBV18
CASSPNSGNTIYF,.,13,TRBV2
CASTKDRASAFF,TRBD1,12,TRBV6-5
CASSPGTSGYNEQFF,TRBD2,15,TRBV5-6
CASSYGVGSGITSTDTQYF,TRBD2,19,TRBV6-2/TRBV6-3
CASSEDGLFNSYEQYF,.,16,TRBV10-2
CASSFRSSYEQYF,.,13,TRBV7-9
CASTKDGTNTDTQYF,TRBD2,15,TRBV7-8
CASSLAQRAHTEAFF,.,15,TRBV27
CASSQDLQGLYNSPLHF,.,17,TRBV3-1/TRBV3-2
CASSPRPAGVLRSSYNEQFF,TRBD2,20,TRBV28
CASSSRQGVIINSPLHF,TRBD1,17,TRBV27
CASSVDTGGYNEQFF,TRBD1,15,TRBV9
CASTPGQTKLNYGYTF,TRBD1,16,TRBV19
CASSLQGLEHEQFF,TRBD2,14,TRBV7-3
CASSRSGRGEDTQYF,TRBD2,15,TRBV4-2
CASTLAGDGSGELFF,TRBD2,15,TRBV5-6
CASSSHGGYTF,.,11,TRBV19
CASSTVNEQYF,.,11,TRBV2
CASSQQGSADTQYF,.,14,TRBV5-6
CAWSVLTATEQFF,.,13,TRBV30
CASSPKEKGTGSNQPQHF,TRBD1,18,TRBV7-7
CASSLGTGTTEAFF,TRBD1,14,TRBV27
CASSIEGQGSQPQHF,TRBD1,15,TRBV19
CASTNKLGAVTSTDTQYF,.,18,TRBV2
CASSSTGGAGTYEQYF,TRBD1,16,TRBV7-3
CAISDAGSGSTNNEQFF,TRBD2,17,TRBV10-3
CASSLGTPSTNTQYF,.,15,TRBV27